This T cell receptor beta chain was sequenced during a study of tumor-infiltrating lymphocytes in localized non-small cell lung cancer (dated by TCRdb to about 2021). Regarding the research as a whole: The cohort included patients whose samples were collected after neoadjuvant chemotherapy, as well as both smokers and never-smokers and several histologies. TCR sequencing was one of several integrated assays, alongside flow cytometry, multiplex immunofluorescence, RNA-seq, exome sequencing and proteomics, applied to the same patients. In total, the ICON cohort was made up of over a hundred surgical patients who had localized non-small cell lung cancer and whose tumors were resected. A total of roughly 51 patients were part of the paired comparison of immunoSEQ T-cell fraction between tumor and uninvolved lung. Resected tumor tissue and uninvolved lung tissue described as non-adjacent to the tumor were contributed by each patient, with both tissues obtained from the same patient. Overall results and qualifications from the work: Assay coverage varied across patients depending on available tissue quantity, so only a subset of the cohort had TCR sequencing. The TCR-derived T-cell fraction showed no difference between the flow cytometry-defined immunotypes IM1 (good prognosis) and IM2 (poor prognosis). Different pieces of the same tissue were used for different assays, so technical variation could not be separated from intratumor heterogeneity. In line with immunofluorescence CD3 counts, TCRbeta sequencing supported higher T cell infiltration in tumors compared with uninvolved lung tissue.

V lost 0 bases and J lost 5 bases; the stretch between them is 13 bases long. CDR1 and CDR2 are drawn from the germline V gene: SGHTA, FQGTGA. Taken from cysteine to phenylalanine, the CDR3 has 15 residues. The kept DNA is CDR3 alone, 45 bases in frame from the first base. The T-cell fraction in tumor and uninvolved lung tissue was obtained from TCR sequencing using the immunoSEQ assay. Concerning the study's data processing: For survival analysis, patients were split into high (upper tertile) and low (lower two tertiles) T-cell fraction groups and compared by log-rank test. A signed-rank test was used to check for differences in T-cell fraction between paired tumor and uninvolved lung. TCRdb mirrors the immuneACCESS table, restricted to in-frame sequences. Some clones are absent from its copies; in checked studies, under half trace to an unresolved V gene, and the reason for the others is unknown. That table is the source of V, J and clone size, and D and trimming were worked out from the DNA. In this sample the table shows around 3,200 clones, around 50% of which occur a single time. Roughly an eighth of the sample belongs to the ten largest clones.

The first patient joined ICON in 2016, and enrollment wrapped up when the last patient was enrolled in September 2018. From a subcohort of 60 to 90 patients, fresh tumor and matched uninvolved tissue were collected for in-depth immune analyses, including TCR sequencing. TCR sequencing was performed on DNA isolated from bulk tissue, without cell sorting. This clone was observed a handful of times. Its antigen is not yet known. No much larger clone exists at a distance of one base, and base qualities are not known. Sequences were obtained from uninvolved lung tissue not adjacent to the tumor. The sequence was collected from a human donor with non-small cell lung cancer. The chain is encoded by TRBV7-3 joined to TRBJ1-1; a tentative D call is TRBD1 (5 bases match). The CDR3 has the sequence CASSLTTGGTTEAFF. In nucleotide form, the sequence is TGTGCCAGCAGCTTAACGACCGGGGGGACGACTGAAGCTTTCTTT.